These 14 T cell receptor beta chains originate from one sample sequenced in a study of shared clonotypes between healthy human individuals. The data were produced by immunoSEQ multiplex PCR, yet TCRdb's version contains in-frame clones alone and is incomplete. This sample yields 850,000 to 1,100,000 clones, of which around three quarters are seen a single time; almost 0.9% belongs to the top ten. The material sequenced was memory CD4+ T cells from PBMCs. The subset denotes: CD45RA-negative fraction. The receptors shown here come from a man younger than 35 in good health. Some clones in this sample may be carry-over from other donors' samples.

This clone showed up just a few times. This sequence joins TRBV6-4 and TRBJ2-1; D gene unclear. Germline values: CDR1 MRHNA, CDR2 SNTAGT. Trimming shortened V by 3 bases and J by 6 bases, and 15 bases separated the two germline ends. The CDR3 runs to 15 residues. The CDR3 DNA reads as TGTGCCAGCAGTGAGTTGGCTCTGGGCACCAATGAGCAGTTCTTC. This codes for CASSELALGTNEQFF.

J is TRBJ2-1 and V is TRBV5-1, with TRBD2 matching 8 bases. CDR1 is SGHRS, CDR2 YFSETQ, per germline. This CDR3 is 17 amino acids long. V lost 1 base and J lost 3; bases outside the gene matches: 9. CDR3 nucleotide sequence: TGCGCCAGCAGCTTGAGCGTTGGAGCGGGAGTCTACAATGAGCAGTTCTTC. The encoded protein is CASSLSVGAGVYNEQFF.

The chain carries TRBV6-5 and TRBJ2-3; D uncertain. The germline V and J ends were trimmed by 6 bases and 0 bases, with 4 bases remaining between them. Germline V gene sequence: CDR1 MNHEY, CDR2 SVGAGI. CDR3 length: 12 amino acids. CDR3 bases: TGTGCCAGCAGAACTAGCACAGATACGCAGTATTTT. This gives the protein CASRTSTDTQYF.

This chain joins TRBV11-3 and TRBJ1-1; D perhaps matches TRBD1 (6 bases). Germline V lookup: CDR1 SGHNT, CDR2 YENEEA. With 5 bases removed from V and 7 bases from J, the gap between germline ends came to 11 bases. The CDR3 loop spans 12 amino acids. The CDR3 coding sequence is TGTGCCAGCAGCCCAGGACAGAGTGAAGCTTTCTTT. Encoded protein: CASSPGQSEAFF.

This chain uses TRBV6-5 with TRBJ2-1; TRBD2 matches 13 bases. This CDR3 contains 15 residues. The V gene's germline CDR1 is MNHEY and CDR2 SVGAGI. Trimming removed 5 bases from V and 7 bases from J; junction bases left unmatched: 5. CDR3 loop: CASSPGLAGNNEQFF. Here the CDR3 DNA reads TGTGCCAGCAGTCCGGGACTAGCGGGAAATAATGAGCAGTTCTTC.

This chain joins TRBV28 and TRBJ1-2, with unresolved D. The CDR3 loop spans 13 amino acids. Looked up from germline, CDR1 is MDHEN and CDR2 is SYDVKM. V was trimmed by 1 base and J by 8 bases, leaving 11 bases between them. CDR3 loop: CASSLSPPYGYTF. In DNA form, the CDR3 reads TGTGCCAGCAGTTTATCCCCTCCTTACGGCTACACCTTC.

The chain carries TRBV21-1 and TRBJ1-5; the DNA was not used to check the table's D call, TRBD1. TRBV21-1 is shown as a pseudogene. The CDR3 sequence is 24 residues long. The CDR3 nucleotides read TGTGCCAGCAGTCGCAAACAGGGGTCCGAAGCCATCGGCGGTCTCGGGATAAGCAATCAGCCCCAGCATTTT. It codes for CASSRKQGSEAIGGLGISNQPQHF.

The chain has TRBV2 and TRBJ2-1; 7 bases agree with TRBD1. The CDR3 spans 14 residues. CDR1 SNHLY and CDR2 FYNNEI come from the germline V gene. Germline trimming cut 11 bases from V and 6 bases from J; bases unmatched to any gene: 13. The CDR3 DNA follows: TGTGCCGACAGGGCAGGGAAAGTGGGCAATGAGCAGTTCTTC. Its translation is CADRAGKVGNEQFF.

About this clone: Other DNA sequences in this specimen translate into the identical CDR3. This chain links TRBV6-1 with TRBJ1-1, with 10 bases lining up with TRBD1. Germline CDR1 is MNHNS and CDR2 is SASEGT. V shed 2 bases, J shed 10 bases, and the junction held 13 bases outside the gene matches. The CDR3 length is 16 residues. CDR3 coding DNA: TGTGCCAGCAGTGAAAGGGGGCGGAGGGACAGGGGAATAGCTTTCTTT. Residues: CASSERGRRDRGIAFF.

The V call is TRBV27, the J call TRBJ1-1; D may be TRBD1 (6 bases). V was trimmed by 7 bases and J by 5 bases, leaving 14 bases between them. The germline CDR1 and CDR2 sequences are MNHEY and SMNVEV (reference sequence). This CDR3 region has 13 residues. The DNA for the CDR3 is TGTGCCAGCACTCGACAGGCGGGAACTGAAGCTTTCTTT. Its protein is CASTRQAGTEAFF.

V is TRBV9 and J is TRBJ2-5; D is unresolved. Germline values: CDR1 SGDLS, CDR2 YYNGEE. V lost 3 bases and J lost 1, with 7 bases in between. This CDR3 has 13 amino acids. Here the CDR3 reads CASSDTVQETQYF. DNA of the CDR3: TGTGCCAGCAGCGACACAGTCCAAGAGACCCAGTACTTC. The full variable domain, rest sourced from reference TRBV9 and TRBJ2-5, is DSGVTQTPKHLITATGQRVTLRCSPRSGDLSVYWYQQSLDQGLQFLIQYYNGEERAKGNILERFSAQQFPDLHSELNLSSLELGDSALYFCASSDTVQETQYFGPGTRLLVL.

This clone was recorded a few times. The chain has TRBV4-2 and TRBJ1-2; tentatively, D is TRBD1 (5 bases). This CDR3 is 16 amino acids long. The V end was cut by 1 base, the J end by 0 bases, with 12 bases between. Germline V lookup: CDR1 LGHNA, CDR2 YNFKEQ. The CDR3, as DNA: TGTGCCAGCAGCCAAGGGGGGAGGGCGACTAACTATGGCTACACCTTC. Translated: CASSQGGRATNYGYTF.

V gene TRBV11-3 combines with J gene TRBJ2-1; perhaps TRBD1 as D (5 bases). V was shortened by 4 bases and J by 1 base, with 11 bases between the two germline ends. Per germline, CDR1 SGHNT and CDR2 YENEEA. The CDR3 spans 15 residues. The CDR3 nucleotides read TGTGCCAGCAGCTACCGTCAGGGATCCTACAATGAGCAGTTCTTC. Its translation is CASSYRQGSYNEQFF.

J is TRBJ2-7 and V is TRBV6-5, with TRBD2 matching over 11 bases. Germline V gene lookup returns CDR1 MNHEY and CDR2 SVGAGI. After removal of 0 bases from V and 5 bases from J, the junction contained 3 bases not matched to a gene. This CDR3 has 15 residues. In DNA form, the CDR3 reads TGTGCCAGCAGTTACTCGACTAGCGGGAACCACGAGCAGTACTTC. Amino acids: CASSYSTSGNHEQYF.